This T cell receptor (beta chain) was retrieved from a study of preoperative IRX-2 immunotherapy in early breast cancer. The assay was immunoSEQ multiplex PCR, and TCRdb's table has in-frame clones only and misses some. The sample records roughly 10,000 clones, 75% to 90% being singletons. The CDR3 is 15 amino acids. Treatment defined: preoperative locoregional IRX-2 cytokine immunotherapy. Preoperative locoregional IRX-2 cytokine immunotherapy was tested in the phase Ib source study. The sample was lymph node tissue, taken before IRX-2 immunotherapy. This TCR derives from a human donor with breast cancer. The rearrangement links TRBV22-1 to TRBJ2-2; no check of the table's D call, TRBD2, against the DNA was made. TRBV22-1 has pseudogene status. CDR3 in DNA: TGTGCCCCCCGGAGCGCTAGCGTCCACACCGGGGAGCTGTTTTTT. It encodes CAPRSASVHTGELFF.